What follows is one TCR beta chain and its context. The sample is drawn from a study of control samples from healthy donors and cancer patients. The V and J ends lost 1 base and 0 bases respectively, with 9 bases between them. Germline V gene sequence: CDR1 SGHTA, CDR2 FQGNSA. The CDR3 contains 15 residues. The repertoire was sequenced with immunoSEQ multiplex PCR; TCRdb's copy has only in-frame clones and lacks some. The sample yields tens of thousands of clones, about 88% seen once. The TCR sequence derives from a woman aged 70 to 79 in good health. The chain links TRBV7-2 to TRBJ1-1; D is perhaps TRBD1 (6 bases). Sequences were obtained from blood. Written as DNA, the CDR3 is TGTGCCAGCAGCTTAGATAACAGGGTGAACACTGAAGCTTTCTTT. Translation: CASSLDNRVNTEAFF. Full variable domain (rest looked up from reference TRBV7-2 and TRBJ1-1): GAGVSQSPSNKVTEKGKDVELRCDPISGHTALYWYRQSLGQGLEFLIYFQGNSAPDKSGLPSDRFSAERTGGSVSTLTIQRTQQEDSAVYLCASSLDNRVNTEAFFGQGTRLTVV.